These 23 T cell receptor beta chains were sequenced from one sample in a study of T cell changes during pregnancy in multiple sclerosis. The protocol was immunoSEQ multiplex PCR, while the TCRdb copy is restricted to in-frame clones and leaves out a portion. Here the sample spans roughly 70,000 clones, approximately 92% being singletons. Sample: peripheral blood, taken before pregnancy. Receptors originate from a female donor with multiple sclerosis, enrolled in a pregnancy study.

The gene calls are TRBV27 and TRBJ1-2; TRBD1 agrees at 9 bases. The germline V gene encodes CDR1 MNHEY and CDR2 SMNVEV (reference sequence). With V trimmed by 5 bases and J by 5 bases, 9 bases remained unmatched. The CDR3 has 15 amino acids. CDR3 residues: CASSITGGAGYGYTF. In DNA form, the CDR3 reads TGTGCCAGCAGTATCACAGGGGGCGCGGGGTATGGCTACACCTTC.

This chain connects TRBV7-9 to TRBJ2-1; D possibly corresponds to TRBD2 (6 bases). The CDR3 runs to 15 residues. The V and J ends lost 7 bases and 8 bases respectively, with 21 bases between them. Germline V gene lookup returns CDR1 SEHNR and CDR2 FQNEAQ (reference sequence). The CDR3 DNA follows: TGTGCCAGCAACAACCCAACCGGGGGTACGGATGAGCAGTTCTTC. Amino acid sequence: CASNNPTGGTDEQFF.

For the CDR3, the DNA is TGTGCCAGCAGTGGCCCCGGGGAGGCAGATACGCAGTATTTT. This encodes CASSGPGEADTQYF. The rearrangement links TRBV6-1 to TRBJ2-3, with D possibly TRBD2 on 6 matching bases. The CDR3 totals 14 residues. With 4 bases removed from V and 4 bases from J, the gap between germline ends came to 12 bases. Germline-derived CDR1 and CDR2 are MNHNS and SASEGT.

This chain connects TRBV12-2 to TRBJ2-7; the table's D call of TRBD2 was not tested on the DNA. TRBV12-2 is recorded as a pseudogene. This CDR3 has 12 residues. The CDR3 loop is CASRETSDEQYF. Here the CDR3 DNA reads TGTGCAAGTCGCGAGACTAGCGACGAGCAGTACTTC.

The rearrangement joins TRBV5-6 to TRBJ2-7, with 7 bases lining up with TRBD1. CDR3 length: 15 residues. The V gene's germline CDR1 is SGHDT and CDR2 YYEEEE. V was clipped by 6 bases and J by 7 bases; unmatched bases: 16. CDR3 sequence (DNA): TGTGCCAGCACATTTGTGGACAGGACGAAGGGGGAGCAGTACTTC. Translating gives CASTFVDRTKGEQYF.

The chain has TRBV28 and TRBJ2-1; 7 nucleotides match TRBD1. This CDR3 is built from 15 residues. Looked up from germline, CDR1 is MDHEN and CDR2 is SYDVKM. V lost 6 bases and J lost 0; bases outside the gene matches: 5. The CDR3 DNA sequence: TGTGCCAGCAGCTGGGGACAGTTCTCCTACAATGAGCAGTTCTTC. Amino acid sequence: CASSWGQFSYNEQFF.

The chain combines TRBV9 with TRBJ1-2, with 9 bases identical to TRBD1. Germline CDR1 and CDR2: SGDLS and YYNGEE. The ends lost 0 bases at V and 3 bases at J; junction bases unmatched: 3. This CDR3 has 15 amino acids. Here the CDR3 reads CASSVGGTGYYGYTF. The DNA of the CDR3 is TGTGCCAGCAGCGTAGGGGGGACAGGGTACTATGGCTACACCTTC.

The V gene is TRBV7-9, the J gene TRBJ2-4; D possibly corresponds to TRBD1 (7 bases). CDR3 length: 17 amino acids. V lost 4 bases to trimming and J lost 7 bases, with 23 bases between them. CDR1 is SEHNR, CDR2 FQNEAQ, per germline (reference sequence). The CDR3 spells CASSSYRQNPGGNIQYF. For the CDR3, the DNA is TGTGCCAGCAGCTCCTACCGACAGAACCCAGGGGGGAACATTCAGTACTTC.

This rearrangement joins TRBV9 to TRBJ1-3; D ambiguous. V was cut by 0 bases and J by 1 base, with 5 bases left in between. The CDR3 contains 14 residues. The V gene's germline CDR1 is SGDLS and CDR2 YYNGEE. As DNA, the CDR3 is TGTGCCAGCAGCGTAGGGCCTTCTGGAAACACCATATATTTT. Its translation is CASSVGPSGNTIYF.

The gene calls are TRBV7-9 and TRBJ2-2; D unresolved. CDR1 is SEHNR and CDR2 is FQNEAQ in the germline V gene (reference sequence). V lost 5 bases to trimming and J lost 1 base, with 8 bases between them. The CDR3 loop spans 14 amino acids. CDR3 DNA: TGTGCCAGCAGCCCTTCGGGGAACACCGGGGAGCTGTTTTTT. This encodes CASSPSGNTGELFF.

This clone is a singleton in its sample. This chain links TRBV18 with TRBJ2-1, with no clear D. CDR1 is KGHSH and CDR2 is LQKENI in the germline V gene. The V gene lost 3 bases and the J gene lost 5 bases, with 11 bases spanning the gap. This CDR3 contains 14 residues. The DNA of the CDR3 is TGTGCCAGCTCACCCCCGACTGGAAACAATGAGCAGTTCTTC. This codes for CASSPPTGNNEQFF. Looking up the rest from reference TRBV18 and TRBJ2-1 gives the full variable domain: NAGVMQNPRHLVRRRGQEARLRCSPMKGHSHVYWYRQLPEEGLKFMVYLQKENIIDESGMPKERFSAEFPKEGPSILRIQQVVRGDSAAYFCASSPPTGNNEQFFGPGTRLTVL.

V gene TRBV9 combines with J gene TRBJ2-5; D might be TRBD2 (6 bases). Germline values: CDR1 SGDLS, CDR2 YYNGEE. The CDR3 spans 15 residues. Trimming shortened V by 1 base and J by 5 bases, and 15 bases separated the two germline ends. In DNA, the CDR3 is TGTGCCAGCAGCGTAAGGGCAGGAGGGGAGGAGACCCAGTACTTC. Translating it yields CASSVRAGGEETQYF.

This chain joins TRBV29-1 and TRBJ2-5, with TRBD1 identical over 8 bases. Germline lookup yields CDR1 SQVTM and CDR2 ANQGSEA. This CDR3 region has 15 residues. The V gene end was trimmed by 3 bases and the J gene end by 5 bases; junction bases not matched to a gene: 11. DNA for the CDR3: TGCAGCGTTGACCCCGGACAGGGAGGACGGGAGACCCAGTACTTC. Translated, it gives CSVDPGQGGRETQYF.

The chain joins TRBV11-2 to TRBJ2-1; TRBD1 is a possible D gene (5 bases). This CDR3 has 12 amino acids. Germline V gives CDR1 SGHAT, CDR2 FQNNGV. The ends were cut back, 3 bases at V and 10 bases at J, with 10 bases in the middle. CDR3 residues: CASSFLGAEQFF. The CDR3 nucleotides read TGTGCCAGCAGCTTTCTAGGGGCGGAGCAGTTCTTC.

The V call is TRBV5-1, the J call TRBJ2-1; possibly TRBD2 for D (6 bases). V lost 4 bases, J lost 6 bases, and 17 bases lay in between. The CDR3 consists of 15 residues. Germline V lookup: CDR1 SGHRS, CDR2 YFSETQ. CDR3 coding DNA: TGCGCCAGCAGCCTAGGAGGGGTCGGGGTCAATGAGCAGTTCTTC. It encodes CASSLGGVGVNEQFF.

This chain links TRBV7-2 with TRBJ2-5; 8 nucleotides agree with TRBD1. Germline values: CDR1 SGHTA, CDR2 FQGNSA. CDR3 length equals 14 residues. The V gene end was trimmed by 4 bases and the J gene end by 2 bases; junction bases not matched to a gene: 3. The DNA for the CDR3 is TGTGCCAGCAGCTATACAGGGGGGCAAGAGACCCAGTACTTC. This sequence encodes CASSYTGGQETQYF.

V and J are TRBV27 and TRBJ2-1; the match to TRBD2 covers 16 bases. Trimming cost V 0 bases and J 10 bases; bases outside gene matches: 12. The CDR3 totals 19 residues. CDR1 is MNHEY and CDR2 is SMNVEV in the germline V gene (reference sequence). Here the CDR3 DNA reads TGTGCCAGCAGTTTATCCAAATGGGGACTAGCGGGAGGGCATCGCGAGCAGTTCTTC. Amino acid sequence: CASSLSKWGLAGGHREQFF.

The chain recombines TRBV7-6 with TRBJ2-2, with a possible D match to TRBD2 (5 bases). The CDR3 extends over 17 amino acids. The germline V and J ends were trimmed by 0 bases and 2 bases, with 13 bases remaining between them. Looked up from germline, CDR1 is SGHVS and CDR2 is FNYEAQ. The CDR3 region has the DNA TGTGCCAGCAGCTTAGCTGGTCTGGACTTCAACACCGGGGAGCTGTTTTTT. It specifies CASSLAGLDFNTGELFF.

The chain has TRBV28 and TRBJ2-3, with TRBD2 matching over 14 bases. The CDR3 runs to 20 residues. From germline, CDR1 is MDHEN and CDR2 SYDVKM. J was trimmed by 3 bases and V by 1 base; bases with no gene match: 12. The CDR3 is CASSLLAGTSGSRATDTQYF. Here the CDR3 DNA reads TGTGCCAGCAGTTTATTGGCCGGGACTAGCGGGAGCCGCGCGACAGATACGCAGTATTTT.

CDR3 region: CASSSRVAGGRAYQETQYF. Here the CDR3 DNA reads TGTGCCAGCAGCTCCCGTGTTGCGGGCGGGAGGGCTTACCAAGAGACCCAGTACTTC. The chain couples TRBV7-6 to TRBJ2-5, with 9 bases aligning to TRBD2. After removal of 4 bases from V and 0 bases from J, the junction contained 15 bases not matched to a gene. CDR1 and CDR2 (germline): SGHVS, FNYEAQ. CDR3 length equals 19 residues.

The rearrangement joins TRBV4-1 to TRBJ2-1; tentatively, D is TRBD2 (6 bases). V lost 4 bases and J 0 bases, leaving 19 bases between the germline ends. The CDR3 spans 18 residues. Germline CDR1 MGHRA, CDR2 YSYEKL. In nucleotides, the CDR3 is TGCGCCAGCAGCCCAGCTCTAACTAGCATAAGCTCCTACAATGAGCAGTTCTTC. This encodes CASSPALTSISSYNEQFF.

This chain uses TRBV4-3 with TRBJ1-4, with 9 bases that match TRBD1. The V gene end was trimmed by 0 bases and the J gene end by 8 bases; junction bases not matched to a gene: 7. Germline V gene sequence: CDR1 LGHNA, CDR2 YSLEER. The CDR3 has 16 amino acids. The CDR3 sequence: CASSQDSGTGSEKLFF. Here the CDR3 DNA reads TGCGCCAGCAGCCAAGATAGCGGGACAGGGTCCGAAAAACTGTTTTTT.

The V gene is TRBV27, the J gene TRBJ2-5; 11 nucleotides match TRBD2. The CDR3 length is 15 residues. With 3 bases clipped from V and 4 bases from J, the junction kept 4 bases outside the gene matches. Germline CDR1 reads MNHEY; CDR2 reads SMNVEV (reference sequence). The CDR3 protein is CASSFTSGSGETQYF. The CDR3 nucleotides read TGTGCCAGCAGTTTTACTAGCGGGAGTGGAGAGACCCAGTACTTC.